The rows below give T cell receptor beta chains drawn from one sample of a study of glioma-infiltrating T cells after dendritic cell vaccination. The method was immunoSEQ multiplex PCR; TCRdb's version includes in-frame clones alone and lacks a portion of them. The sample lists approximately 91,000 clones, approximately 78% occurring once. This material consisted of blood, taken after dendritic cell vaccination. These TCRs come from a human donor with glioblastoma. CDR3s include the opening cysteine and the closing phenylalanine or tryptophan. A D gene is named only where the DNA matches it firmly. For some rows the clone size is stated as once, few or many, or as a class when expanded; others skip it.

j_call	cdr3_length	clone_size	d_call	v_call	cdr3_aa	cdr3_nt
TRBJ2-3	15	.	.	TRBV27	CASSESRLSTDTQYF	TGTGCCAGCAGTGAGAGTCGATTAAGCACAGATACGCAGTATTTT
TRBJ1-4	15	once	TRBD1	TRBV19	CASSTGRQGNEKLFF	TGTGCCAGTAGTACCGGTCGACAGGGCAATGAAAAACTGTTTTTT
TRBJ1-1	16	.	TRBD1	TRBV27	CASSSTTGGFNTEAFF	TGTGCCAGCAGTTCGACGACAGGGGGCTTTAACACTGAAGCTTTCTTT
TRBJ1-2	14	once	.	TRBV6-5	CASSPDTDNYGYTF	TGTGCCAGCAGTCCGGACACCGACAACTATGGCTACACCTTC
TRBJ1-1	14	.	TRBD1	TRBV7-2	CASSSRQGKTEAFF	TGTGCCAGCAGCTCCAGACAGGGGAAGACAGAAGCTTTCTTT
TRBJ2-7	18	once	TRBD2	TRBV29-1	CSVGRGAAGASFPYEQYF	TGCAGCGTCGGTCGGGGGGCAGCGGGGGCCTCCTTTCCCTACGAGCAGTACTTC
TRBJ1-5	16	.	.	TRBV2	CASSEVRQVSNQPQHF	TGTGCCAGCAGTGAAGTACGACAGGTTAGCAATCAGCCCCAGCATTTT
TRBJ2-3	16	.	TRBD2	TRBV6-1	CASSGGLGRFSDTQYF	TGTGCCAGCAGTGGGGGACTAGGAAGGTTCTCAGATACGCAGTATTTT
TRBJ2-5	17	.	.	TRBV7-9	CASSLVGLAYHQETQYF	TGTGCCAGCAGCTTAGTGGGCCTAGCGTACCACCAAGAGACCCAGTACTTC
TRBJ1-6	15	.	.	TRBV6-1	CASSEFAGYNSPLHF	TGTGCCAGCAGTGAATTCGCAGGTTATAATTCACCCCTCCACTTT
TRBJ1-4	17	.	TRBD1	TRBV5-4	CASSLPPGQGANEKLFF	TGTGCCAGCAGCTTGCCCCCCGGACAGGGGGCAAATGAAAAACTGTTTTTT
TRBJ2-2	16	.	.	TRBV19	CASSIERTQNTGELFF	TGTGCCAGTAGTATAGAACGGACTCAGAACACCGGGGAGCTGTTTTTT
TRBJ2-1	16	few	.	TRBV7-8	CASSLDGTSKNNEQFF	TGTGCCAGCAGCTTAGACGGGACTTCAAAAAACAATGAGCAGTTCTTC
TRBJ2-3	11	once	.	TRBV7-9	CAREGGDTQYF	TGTGCCAGGGAGGGTGGAGATACGCAGTATTTT
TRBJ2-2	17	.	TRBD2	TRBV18	CASSPPASGRGTGELFF	TGTGCCAGCTCACCACCGGCTAGCGGGAGAGGGACCGGGGAGCTGTTTTTT
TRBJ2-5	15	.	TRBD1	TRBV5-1	CASSWGTGIQETQYF	TGCGCCAGCAGCTGGGGGACAGGGATTCAAGAGACCCAGTACTTC
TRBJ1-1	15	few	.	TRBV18	CASSPPEALNTEAFF	TGTGCCAGCTCACCACCGGAGGCCCTTAACACTGAAGCTTTCTTT
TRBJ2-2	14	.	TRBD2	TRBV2	CASSGSSGSGELFF	TGTGCCAGCAGTGGCTCTAGCGGCTCCGGGGAGCTGTTTTTT
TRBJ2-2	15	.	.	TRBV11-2	CASSLFRGDTGELFF	TGTGCCAGCAGCTTGTTCAGGGGGGACACCGGGGAGCTGTTTTTT